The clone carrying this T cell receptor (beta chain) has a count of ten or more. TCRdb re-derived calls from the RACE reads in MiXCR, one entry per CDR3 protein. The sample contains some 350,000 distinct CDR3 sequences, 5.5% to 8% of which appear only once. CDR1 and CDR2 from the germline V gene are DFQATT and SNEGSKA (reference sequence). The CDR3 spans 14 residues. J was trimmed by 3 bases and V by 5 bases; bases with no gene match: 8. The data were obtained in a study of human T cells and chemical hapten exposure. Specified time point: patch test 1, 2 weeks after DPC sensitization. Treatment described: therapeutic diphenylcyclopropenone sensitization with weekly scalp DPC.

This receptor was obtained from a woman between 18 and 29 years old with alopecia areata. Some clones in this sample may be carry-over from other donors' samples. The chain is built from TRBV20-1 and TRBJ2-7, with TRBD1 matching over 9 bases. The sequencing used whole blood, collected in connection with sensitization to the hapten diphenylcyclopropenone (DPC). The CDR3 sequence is CSALKGQGNYEQYF. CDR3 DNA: TGCAGTGCTCTGAAGGGACAGGGAAACTACGAGCAGTACTTC.